The 10 T cell receptor beta chains in this list originate from one sample, sequenced in a study of T cell changes during pregnancy in multiple sclerosis. Assay: immunoSEQ multiplex PCR; the TCRdb copy retains only in-frame clones and omits some. The sample lists about 75,000 clones; 94% were seen once. The sequenced sample was CD4+ T cells from peripheral blood mononuclear cells, obtained after pregnancy. The receptors stem from a female donor with multiple sclerosis, enrolled in a pregnancy study.

The V and J genes are TRBV9 and TRBJ1-5, with 7 bases that match TRBD1. CDR3 length equals 14 residues. From germline, CDR1 is SGDLS and CDR2 YYNGEE. V shed 4 bases, J shed 6 bases, and the junction held 7 bases outside the gene matches. The CDR3 region is CASSPTGVGQPQHF. The CDR3, as DNA: TGTGCCAGCAGCCCTACAGGGGTCGGTCAGCCCCAGCATTTT.

V usage is TRBV6-6 and J usage is TRBJ2-7; tentatively, D is TRBD1 (6 bases). V was clipped by 7 bases and J by 0 bases, with 13 bases between them. The CDR3 runs to 14 residues. Germline V CDR1 and CDR2: MNHNY, SVGAGI (reference sequence). Here the CDR3 reads CASNTQGPSYEQYF. In nucleotides, the CDR3 is TGTGCCAGCAATACACAGGGTCCCTCCTACGAGCAGTACTTC.

CDR3 sequence (DNA): TGTGCCAGTAGTATAGGCCACCTGCTGGGGAGGTCCTACGAGCAGTACTTC. This encodes CASSIGHLLGRSYEQYF. This chain uses TRBV19 with TRBJ2-7, with D possibly being TRBD2 (6 bases). The germline gives CDR1 LNHDA, CDR2 SQIVND (reference sequence). Trimming removed 1 base at V and 1 base at J, with 17 bases between. This CDR3 is 17 amino acids long.

This chain joins TRBV28 and TRBJ2-4; 11 bases map to TRBD1. Germline loops: CDR1 MDHEN, CDR2 SYDVKM. This CDR3 has 18 amino acids. With V trimmed by 3 bases and J by 1 base, 8 bases remained unmatched. CDR3: CASSLWGQGVSAKNIQYF. In nucleotides, the CDR3 is TGTGCCAGCAGTTTGTGGGGACAGGGGGTTTCGGCCAAAAACATTCAGTACTTC.

The chain recombines TRBV28 with TRBJ2-7; D is possibly TRBD1 (6 bases). Germline V gene sequence: CDR1 MDHEN, CDR2 SYDVKM. The V and J ends lost 4 bases and 2 bases respectively, with 27 bases between them. The CDR3 runs to 19 residues. The CDR3: CASSSLRFDRQTKAYEQYF. DNA of the CDR3: TGTGCCAGCAGTTCCCTGCGGTTTGACAGGCAAACGAAAGCCTACGAGCAGTACTTC. Combining the CDR3 with reference TRBV28 and TRBJ2-7 gives the whole variable domain DVKVTQSSRYLVKRTGEKVFLECVQDMDHENMFWYRQDPGLGLRLIYFSYDVKMKEKGDIPEGYSVSREKKERFSLILESASTNQTSMYLCASSSLRFDRQTKAYEQYFGPGTRLTVT.

The V call is TRBV6-1, the J call TRBJ1-2, with D uncertain. Trimming took 4 bases from V and 4 from J, leaving 16 bases between them. The CDR3 totals 15 residues. Germline CDR1 reads MNHNS; CDR2 reads SASEGT. The CDR3 DNA is TGTGCCAGCAGTGCTACTCAGACTCCGTCCTATGGCTACACCTTC. Its protein is CASSATQTPSYGYTF.

The rearrangement links TRBV30 to TRBJ1-5; D gene uncertain. V was trimmed by 1 base and J by 1 base, leaving 5 bases between them. From germline, CDR1 is GTSNPN and CDR2 SVGIG (reference sequence). The length of the CDR3 is 13 residues. Here the CDR3 DNA reads TGTGCCTGGAGTGCGGGGAGCAATCAGCCCCAGCATTTT. Amino acids: CAWSAGSNQPQHF.

V is TRBV29-1 and J is TRBJ2-3; 8 bases are a match to TRBD2. Per the germline V gene, CDR1 is SQVTM and CDR2 is ANQGSEA. V shed 4 bases, J shed 4 bases, and the junction held 13 bases outside the gene matches. CDR3 size: 16 residues. CDR3 region: CSVGRGRNSMSDTQYF. Written as DNA, the CDR3 is TGCAGCGTTGGGCGCGGGAGGAACTCTATGTCAGATACGCAGTATTTT.

This rearrangement joins TRBV6-5 to TRBJ2-7; 9 bases map to TRBD2. Per germline, CDR1 MNHEY and CDR2 SVGAGI. The V and J ends lost 6 bases and 0 bases, in that order; junction bases with no gene match: 6. This CDR3 is built from 15 residues. The CDR3 is CASRGLASSSYEQYF. CDR3 in DNA: TGTGCCAGCAGAGGACTAGCGAGTAGCTCCTACGAGCAGTACTTC.

CDR3 loop: CASTPRGLSYNEQFF. In DNA form, the CDR3 reads TGTGCCAGTACCCCCCGCGGGCTCTCCTACAATGAGCAGTTCTTC. This chain joins TRBV19 and TRBJ2-1, with D perhaps TRBD2 (5 bases). The CDR3 is 15 residues long. Trimming took 7 bases from V and 0 from J, leaving 13 bases between them. The germline V gene has CDR1 LNHDA and CDR2 SQIVND (reference sequence).